One and the same sample provided the 18 T cell receptor beta chains below, sequenced in a study of shared clonotypes between healthy human individuals. The repertoire was sequenced with immunoSEQ multiplex PCR; TCRdb's copy has only in-frame clones and lacks some. The sample shows 2 million to 2.5 million clones, approximately 90% of them seen only once. Sequenced sample: naive CD4+ T cells from PBMCs. Stated subset: CD45RA+ positively selected. Receptor source: a man aged 18 to 29 in good health. Some clones in this sample may be carry-over from other donors' samples.

The chain joins TRBV5-6 to TRBJ2-5; D ambiguous. There are 13 residues in the CDR3. Germline CDR1 SGHDT, CDR2 YYEEEE. The ends were cut back, 1 base at V and 3 bases at J, with 7 bases in the middle. CDR3 nucleotide sequence: TGTGCCAGCAGCTTGATATCTGAAGAGACCCAGTACTTC. It translates to CASSLISEETQYF.

V and J are TRBV12-5 and TRBJ2-2; 8 bases are shared with TRBD1. V gave up 6 bases and J gave up 6 bases; unmatched junction bases: 3. Looked up from germline, CDR1 is LGHNT and CDR2 is FRNRAP. This CDR3 has 13 amino acids. The DNA of the CDR3 is TGTGCTAGTGGCGTGACAGGGGCCGGGGAGCTGTTTTTT. It codes for CASGVTGAGELFF.

As regards this clone: The sample contains more than one DNA sequence encoding this CDR3. The chain uses TRBV10-3 and TRBJ2-3; D not resolved. The CDR3 length is 11 residues. The germline V and J ends were trimmed by 6 bases and 0 bases, with 1 base remaining between them. Per the germline V gene, CDR1 is ENHRY and CDR2 is SYGVKD. In DNA form, the CDR3 reads TGTGCCATCAGCAGCACAGATACGCAGTATTTT. Protein sequence: CAISSTDTQYF.

This chain connects TRBV7-3 to TRBJ1-1; a possible D gene is TRBD1 (6 bases). From germline, CDR1 is SGHTA and CDR2 FQGTGA. V was clipped by 3 bases and J by 6 bases, with 14 bases between them. This CDR3 has 14 residues. The CDR3 sequence is CASSLGQGIAEAFF. CDR3 sequence (DNA): TGTGCCAGCAGCTTGGGCCAGGGGATCGCTGAAGCTTTCTTT.

The chain uses TRBV7-6 and TRBJ2-5; 12 positions agree with TRBD2. Germline V gene lookup returns CDR1 SGHVS and CDR2 FNYEAQ. V shed 5 bases and J 7 bases; nucleotides not matched to a gene: 11. This CDR3 contains 16 residues. CDR3: CASSATGTSGPRTQYF. CDR3 in DNA: TGTGCCAGCAGCGCGACCGGGACTAGCGGGCCCCGGACCCAGTACTTC.

The chain joins TRBV6-5 to TRBJ1-2; D gene unclear. CDR1 MNHEY and CDR2 SVGAGI come from the germline V gene. Trimming removed 2 bases from V and 4 bases from J, with 11 bases in between. The CDR3 has 14 residues. The chain's CDR3 is CASSYISAPYGYTF. The CDR3 region has the DNA TGTGCCAGCAGTTACATCAGCGCTCCCTATGGCTACACCTTC.

This rearrangement joins TRBV7-2 to TRBJ2-2; tentatively, D is TRBD2 (5 bases). V lost 4 bases and J 0 bases, leaving 12 bases between the germline ends. The CDR3 sequence is 16 residues long. Germline lookup yields CDR1 SGHTA and CDR2 FQGNSA. The CDR3 protein is CASSSRTGTNTGELFF. The CDR3, as DNA: TGTGCCAGCAGCTCCAGGACGGGAACGAACACCGGGGAGCTGTTTTTT.

The genes are TRBV5-6 and TRBJ1-5; D is uncertain. Per germline, CDR1 SGHDT and CDR2 YYEEEE. CDR3 length equals 16 residues. The V gene lost 4 bases and the J gene lost 0 bases, with 14 bases spanning the gap. The CDR3 DNA reads as TGTGCCAGCAGCCATTACCAACAACTTAGCAATCAGCCCCAGCATTTT. This gives the protein CASSHYQQLSNQPQHF.

This clone appeared a few times. Other DNA sequences in the sample encode the same CDR3. V gene TRBV28 combines with J gene TRBJ2-2; TRBD2 matches 7 bases. V dropped 3 bases and J dropped 5; count of bases not matched to a gene: 0. The CDR3 has 13 amino acids. Germline values: CDR1 MDHEN, CDR2 SYDVKM. This CDR3 reads CASSFGGTGELFF. DNA of the CDR3: TGTGCCAGCAGTTTCGGGGGGACCGGGGAGCTGTTTTTT.

The rearrangement joins TRBV7-2 to TRBJ1-5; TRBD1 aligns across 9 bases. The ends lost 4 bases at V and 5 bases at J; junction bases unmatched: 6. This CDR3 has 15 amino acids. From germline, CDR1 is SGHTA and CDR2 FQGNSA. The CDR3 loop is CASSSHRGRDQPQHF. The CDR3 nucleotides read TGTGCCAGCAGCTCTCACAGGGGGCGCGATCAGCCCCAGCATTTT. Variable domain in full (rest from reference TRBV7-2 and TRBJ1-5): GAGVSQSPSNKVTEKGKDVELRCDPISGHTALYWYRQSLGQGLEFLIYFQGNSAPDKSGLPSDRFSAERTGGSVSTLTIQRTQQEDSAVYLCASSSHRGRDQPQHFGDGTRLSIL.

Only one count was recorded for this clone. This chain joins TRBV5-1 and TRBJ1-1; 7 nucleotides agree with TRBD1. The germline V gene encodes CDR1 SGHRS and CDR2 YFSETQ. CDR3 length: 15 amino acids. Losses at the gene ends were 4 bases for V and 2 bases for J; bases not matched to a gene: 8. This chain's CDR3 is CASSVEQGRNTEAFF. The CDR3 DNA reads as TGCGCCAGCAGCGTCGAACAGGGGCGAAACACTGAAGCTTTCTTT.

The rearrangement joins TRBV5-4 to TRBJ2-2; no definite D call. The CDR3 loop spans 15 amino acids. The V end was cut by 0 bases, the J end by 5 bases, with 11 bases between. The V gene's germline CDR1 is SGHNT and CDR2 YYREEE (reference sequence). The CDR3 reads CASSLVAARTGELFF. CDR3 in DNA: TGTGCCAGCAGCTTGGTGGCAGCTAGGACCGGGGAGCTGTTTTTT.

Turning to this clone: Within the sample, other DNA sequences also encode this same CDR3. The gene calls are TRBV11-3 and TRBJ2-2; no definite D call. CDR1 SGHNT and CDR2 YENEEA come from the germline V gene. V dropped 5 bases and J dropped 1 base, with 5 bases sitting between them. There are 13 residues in the CDR3. CDR3 sequence reads: CASSLRNTGELFF. The CDR3 coding sequence is TGTGCCAGCAGCCTCCGGAACACCGGGGAGCTGTTTTTT.

As for this clone: In the same sample, other DNA sequences code for this CDR3. This sequence joins TRBV4-1 and TRBJ1-5; unclear D gene. This CDR3 is built from 15 residues. V dropped 0 bases and J dropped 0 bases, with 6 bases sitting between them. Germline V CDR1 and CDR2: MGHRA, YSYEKL. CDR3 coding DNA: TGCGCCAGCAGCCAAGATTGGGGTAGCAATCAGCCCCAGCATTTT. It specifies CASSQDWGSNQPQHF.

This sequence joins TRBV19 and TRBJ2-5, with 10 bases matching TRBD2. After removal of 4 bases from V and 1 base from J, the junction contained 24 bases not matched to a gene. The CDR3 sequence is 22 residues long. Looked up from germline, CDR1 is LNHDA and CDR2 is SQIVND (reference sequence). CDR3 sequence: CASSTRVPRLAGEIEIQETQYF. Written as DNA, the CDR3 is TGTGCCAGTAGTACCCGAGTACCCCGCCTAGCGGGAGAGATTGAGATCCAAGAGACCCAGTACTTC.

The genes are TRBV6-1 and TRBJ2-7; maybe TRBD2 (6 bases). From germline, CDR1 is MNHNS and CDR2 SASEGT. The CDR3 is 14 residues long. Trimming shortened V by 6 bases and J by 1 base, and 13 bases separated the two germline ends. CDR3 DNA sequence: TGTGCCAGCAGGTCCCGGGACTTGTCCTACGAGCAGTACTTC. It yields the protein CASRSRDLSYEQYF.

This rearrangement joins TRBV7-3 to TRBJ2-3; weak D call: TRBD2 (5 bases). The V end lost 1 base, the J end lost 0 bases, and 8 bases lay between the germline ends. This CDR3 region has 15 residues. CDR1 and CDR2 (germline): SGHTA, FQGTGA. This CDR3 reads CASSLMPGSTDTQYF. The DNA for the CDR3 is TGTGCCAGCAGCTTAATGCCGGGAAGCACAGATACGCAGTATTTT.

This chain joins TRBV18 and TRBJ1-4; D not certain. V dropped 4 bases and J dropped 0 bases, with 9 bases sitting between them. Germline loops: CDR1 KGHSH, CDR2 LQKENI. The CDR3 totals 15 residues. The CDR3 loop reads CASSLGIATNEKLFF. The DNA for the CDR3 is TGTGCCAGCTCACTTGGGATAGCAACTAATGAAAAACTGTTTTTT.